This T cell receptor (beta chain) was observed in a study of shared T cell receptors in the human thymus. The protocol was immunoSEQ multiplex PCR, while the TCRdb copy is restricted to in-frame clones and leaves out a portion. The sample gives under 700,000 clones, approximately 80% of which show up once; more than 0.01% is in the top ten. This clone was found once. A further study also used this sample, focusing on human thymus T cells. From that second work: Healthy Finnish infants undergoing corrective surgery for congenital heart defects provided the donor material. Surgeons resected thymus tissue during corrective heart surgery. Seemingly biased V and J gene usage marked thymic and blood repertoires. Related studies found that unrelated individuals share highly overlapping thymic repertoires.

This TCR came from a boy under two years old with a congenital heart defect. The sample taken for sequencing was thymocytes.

The DNA for the CDR3 is TGTGCCAGCAGCGAGCCGGAGGTTGATACCCAGTACTTC. This translates into CASSEPEVDTQYF. This rearrangement joins TRBV7-2 to TRBJ2-5, with a tentative D call TRBD2 (5 bases). Trimming took off 5 bases at V and 8 bases at J, with 15 bases between the two ends. CDR3 length: 13 amino acids. Per the germline V gene, CDR1 is SGHTA and CDR2 is FQGNSA.